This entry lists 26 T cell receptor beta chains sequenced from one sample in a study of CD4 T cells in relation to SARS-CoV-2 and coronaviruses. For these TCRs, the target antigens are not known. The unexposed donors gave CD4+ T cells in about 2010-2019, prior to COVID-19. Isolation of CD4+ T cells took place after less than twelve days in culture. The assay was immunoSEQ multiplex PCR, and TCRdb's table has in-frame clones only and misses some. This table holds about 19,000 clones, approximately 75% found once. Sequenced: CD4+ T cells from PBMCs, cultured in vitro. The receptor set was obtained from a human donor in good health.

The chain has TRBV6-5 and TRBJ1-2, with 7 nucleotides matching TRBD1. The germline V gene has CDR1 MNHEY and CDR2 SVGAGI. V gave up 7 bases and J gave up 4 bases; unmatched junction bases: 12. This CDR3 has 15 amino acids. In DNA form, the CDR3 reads TGTGCCAGCACCCCCGGAAGGGGGCGCGGCTATGGCTACACCTTC. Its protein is CASTPGRGRGYGYTF.

The CDR3 coding sequence is TGTGCCAGCAGCGCGCAGACAGGGAGAACAACTGAAGCTTTCTTT. Its protein is CASSAQTGRTTEAFF. The chain combines TRBV9 with TRBJ1-1; 7 bases agree with TRBD1. The CDR3 loop spans 15 amino acids. CDR1 is SGDLS, CDR2 YYNGEE, per germline. The V gene end was trimmed by 3 bases and the J gene end by 5 bases; junction bases not matched to a gene: 10. The full variable domain, completed using reference TRBV9 and TRBJ1-1, is DSGVTQTPKHLITATGQRVTLRCSPRSGDLSVYWYQQSLDQGLQFLIQYYNGEERAKGNILERFSAQQFPDLHSELNLSSLELGDSALYFCASSAQTGRTTEAFFGQGTRLTVV.

CDR3 amino acids: CATSVGSSTDTQYF. CDR3 DNA: TGTGCCACCAGTGTGGGCAGCAGCACAGATACGCAGTATTTT. The chain has TRBV24-1 and TRBJ2-3; D remains ambiguous. CDR1 and CDR2 (germline): KGHDR, SFDVKD. This CDR3 is built from 14 residues. V lost 5 bases and J lost 0, with 8 bases in between.

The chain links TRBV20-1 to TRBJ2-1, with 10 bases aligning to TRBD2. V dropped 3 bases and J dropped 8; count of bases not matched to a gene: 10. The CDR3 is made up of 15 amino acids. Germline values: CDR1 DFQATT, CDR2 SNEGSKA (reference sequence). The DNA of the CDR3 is TGCAGTGCTAGTCCTAGCGGGAGTGGTCTCCATGAGCAGTTCTTC. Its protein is CSASPSGSGLHEQFF.

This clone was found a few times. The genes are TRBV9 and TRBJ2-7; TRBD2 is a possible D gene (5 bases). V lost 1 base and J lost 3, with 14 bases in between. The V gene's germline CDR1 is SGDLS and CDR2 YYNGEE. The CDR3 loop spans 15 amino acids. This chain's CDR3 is CASSVSPGNVYEQYF. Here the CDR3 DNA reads TGTGCCAGCAGCGTATCCCCCGGGAACGTCTACGAGCAGTACTTC.

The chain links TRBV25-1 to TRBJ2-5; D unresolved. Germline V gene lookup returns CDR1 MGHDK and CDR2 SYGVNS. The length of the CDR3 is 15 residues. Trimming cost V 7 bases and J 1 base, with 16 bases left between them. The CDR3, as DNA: TGTGCCAGCACGGGTAGATGGGGATTCCAAGAGACCCAGTACTTC. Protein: CASTGRWGFQETQYF.

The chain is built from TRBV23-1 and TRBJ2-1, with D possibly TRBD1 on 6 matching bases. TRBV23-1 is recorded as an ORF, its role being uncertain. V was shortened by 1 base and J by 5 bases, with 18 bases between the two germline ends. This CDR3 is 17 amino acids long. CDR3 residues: CASSQYTEGDLDNEQFF. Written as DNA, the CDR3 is TGCGCCAGCAGTCAATACACCGAGGGGGATCTCGACAATGAGCAGTTCTTC.

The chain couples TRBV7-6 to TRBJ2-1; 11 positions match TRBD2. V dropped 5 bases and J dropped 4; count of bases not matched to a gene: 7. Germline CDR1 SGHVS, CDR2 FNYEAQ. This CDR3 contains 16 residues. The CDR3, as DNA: TGTGCCAGCAGCGCCATAGCGGGAGGGTTTTACAATGAGCAGTTCTTC. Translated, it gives CASSAIAGGFYNEQFF.

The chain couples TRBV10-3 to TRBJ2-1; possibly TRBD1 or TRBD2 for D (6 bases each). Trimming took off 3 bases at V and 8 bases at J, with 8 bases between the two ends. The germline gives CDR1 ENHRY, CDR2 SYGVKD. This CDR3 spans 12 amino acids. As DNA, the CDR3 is TGTGCCATCAGTGACGGGGGCCATGAGCAGTTCTTC. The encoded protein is CAISDGGHEQFF.

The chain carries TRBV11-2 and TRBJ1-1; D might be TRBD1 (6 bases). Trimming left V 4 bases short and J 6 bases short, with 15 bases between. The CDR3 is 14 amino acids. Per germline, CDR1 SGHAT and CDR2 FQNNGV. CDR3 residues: CASSSGHSWAEAFF. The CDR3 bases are TGTGCCAGCAGCTCGGGACATTCGTGGGCTGAAGCTTTCTTT.

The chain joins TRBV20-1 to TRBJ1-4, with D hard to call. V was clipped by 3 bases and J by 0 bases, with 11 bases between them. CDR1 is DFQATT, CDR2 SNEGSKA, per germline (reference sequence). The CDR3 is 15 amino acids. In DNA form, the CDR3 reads TGCAGTGCTAGTTATTGGGTTGCAACTAATGAAAAACTGTTTTTT. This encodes CSASYWVATNEKLFF.

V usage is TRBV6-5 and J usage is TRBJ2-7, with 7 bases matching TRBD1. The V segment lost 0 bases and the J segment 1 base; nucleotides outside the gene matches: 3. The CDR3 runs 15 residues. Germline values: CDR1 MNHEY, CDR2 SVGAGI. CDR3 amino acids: CASSYSAGGSYEQYF. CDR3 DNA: TGTGCCAGCAGTTACTCGGCAGGGGGTTCCTACGAGCAGTACTTC.

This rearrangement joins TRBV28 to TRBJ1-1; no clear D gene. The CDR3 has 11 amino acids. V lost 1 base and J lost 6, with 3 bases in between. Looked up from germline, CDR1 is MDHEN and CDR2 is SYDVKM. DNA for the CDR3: TGTGCCAGCAGTTTATTGGCTGAAGCTTTCTTT. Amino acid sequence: CASSLLAEAFF.

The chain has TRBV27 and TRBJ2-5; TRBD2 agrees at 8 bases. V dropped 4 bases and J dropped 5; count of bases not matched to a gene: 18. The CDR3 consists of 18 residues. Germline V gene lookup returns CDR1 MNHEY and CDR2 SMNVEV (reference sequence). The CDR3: CASSSDNIVVAGCETQYF. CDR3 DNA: TGTGCCAGCAGTTCGGATAATATTGTGGTAGCGGGATGCGAGACCCAGTACTTC.

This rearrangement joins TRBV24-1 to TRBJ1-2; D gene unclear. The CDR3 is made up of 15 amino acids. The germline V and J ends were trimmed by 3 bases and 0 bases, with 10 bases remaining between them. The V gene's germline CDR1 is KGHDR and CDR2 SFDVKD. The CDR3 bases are TGTGCCACCAGTGATGGGTCTTCCTCTAACTATGGCTACACCTTC. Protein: CATSDGSSSNYGYTF.

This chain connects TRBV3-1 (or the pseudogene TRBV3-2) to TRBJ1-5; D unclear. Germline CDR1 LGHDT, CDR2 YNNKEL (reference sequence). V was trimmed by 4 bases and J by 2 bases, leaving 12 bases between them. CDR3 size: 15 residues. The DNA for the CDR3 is TGTGCCAGCAGCCCCTCCCTGGTGGGCAATCAGCCCCAGCATTTT. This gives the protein CASSPSLVGNQPQHF.

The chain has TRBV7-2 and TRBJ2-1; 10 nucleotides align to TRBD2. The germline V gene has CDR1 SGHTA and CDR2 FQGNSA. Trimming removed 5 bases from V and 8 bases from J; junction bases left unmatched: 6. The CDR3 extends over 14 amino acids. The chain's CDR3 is CASSPEAGGYEQFF. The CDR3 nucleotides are TGTGCCAGCAGCCCGGAAGCGGGAGGGTATGAGCAGTTCTTC.

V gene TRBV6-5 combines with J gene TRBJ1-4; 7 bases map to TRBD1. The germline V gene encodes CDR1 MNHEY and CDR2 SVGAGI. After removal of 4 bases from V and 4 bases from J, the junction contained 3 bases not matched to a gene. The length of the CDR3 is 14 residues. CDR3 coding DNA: TGTGCCAGCAGTTCAGGGGGGAATAATGAAAAACTGTTTTTT. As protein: CASSSGGNNEKLFF.

DNA of the CDR3: TGTGCCAGCTCCGAGAGCAAGGACTTACCCCTCCACTTT. It translates to CASSESKDLPLHF. The chain joins TRBV18 to TRBJ1-6; D is unresolved. Germline V gene sequence: CDR1 KGHSH, CDR2 LQKENI. V was trimmed by 6 bases and J by 12 bases, leaving 15 bases between them. The CDR3 spans 13 residues.

DNA of the CDR3: TGCAGTGCTAGTCGACTAGCGGGAATGGCCAATGAGCAGTTCTTC. Protein product: CSASRLAGMANEQFF. The chain recombines TRBV20-1 with TRBJ2-1; 11 bases agree with TRBD2. V was clipped by 3 bases and J by 6 bases; unmatched bases: 7. This CDR3 spans 15 amino acids. The V gene's germline CDR1 is DFQATT and CDR2 SNEGSKA (reference sequence).

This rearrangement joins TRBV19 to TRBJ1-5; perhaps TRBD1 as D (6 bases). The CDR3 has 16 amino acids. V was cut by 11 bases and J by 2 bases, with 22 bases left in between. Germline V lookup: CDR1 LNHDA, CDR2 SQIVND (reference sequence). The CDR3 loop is CAGTGGHWERNQPQHF. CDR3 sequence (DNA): TGTGCCGGCACCGGGGGCCATTGGGAGCGCAATCAGCCCCAGCATTTT.

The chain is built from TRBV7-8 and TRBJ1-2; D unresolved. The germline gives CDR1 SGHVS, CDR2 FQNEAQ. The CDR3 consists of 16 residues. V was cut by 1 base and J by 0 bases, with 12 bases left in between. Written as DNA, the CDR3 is TGTGCCAGCAGCTTAGGGCTGGGCAGTTCTAACTATGGCTACACCTTC. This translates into CASSLGLGSSNYGYTF.

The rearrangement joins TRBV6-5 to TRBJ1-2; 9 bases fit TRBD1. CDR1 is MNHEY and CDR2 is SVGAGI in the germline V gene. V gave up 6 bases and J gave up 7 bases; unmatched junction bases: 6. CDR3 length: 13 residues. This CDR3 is CASSDGQGTGYTF. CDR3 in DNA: TGTGCCAGCAGCGACGGACAGGGGACTGGCTACACCTTC.

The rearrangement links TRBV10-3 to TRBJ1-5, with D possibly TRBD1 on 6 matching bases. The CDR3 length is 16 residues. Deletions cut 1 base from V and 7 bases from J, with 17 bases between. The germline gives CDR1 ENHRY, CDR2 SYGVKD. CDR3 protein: CAISEYGGAAHQPQHF. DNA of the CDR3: TGTGCCATCAGTGAGTACGGGGGGGCAGCCCACCAGCCCCAGCATTTT.

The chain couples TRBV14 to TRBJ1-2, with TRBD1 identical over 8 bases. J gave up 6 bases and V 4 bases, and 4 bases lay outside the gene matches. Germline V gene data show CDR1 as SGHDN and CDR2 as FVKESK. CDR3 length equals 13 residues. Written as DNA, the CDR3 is TGTGCCAGCAGCCGGACAGGGTTAGATGGCTACACCTTC. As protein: CASSRTGLDGYTF.

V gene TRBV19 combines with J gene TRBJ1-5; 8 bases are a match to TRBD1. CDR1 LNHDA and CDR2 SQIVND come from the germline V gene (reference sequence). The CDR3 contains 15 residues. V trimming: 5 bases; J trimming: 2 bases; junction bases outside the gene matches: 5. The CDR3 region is CASSGQGSGNQPQHF. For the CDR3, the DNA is TGTGCCAGTAGTGGACAGGGATCGGGCAATCAGCCCCAGCATTTT.